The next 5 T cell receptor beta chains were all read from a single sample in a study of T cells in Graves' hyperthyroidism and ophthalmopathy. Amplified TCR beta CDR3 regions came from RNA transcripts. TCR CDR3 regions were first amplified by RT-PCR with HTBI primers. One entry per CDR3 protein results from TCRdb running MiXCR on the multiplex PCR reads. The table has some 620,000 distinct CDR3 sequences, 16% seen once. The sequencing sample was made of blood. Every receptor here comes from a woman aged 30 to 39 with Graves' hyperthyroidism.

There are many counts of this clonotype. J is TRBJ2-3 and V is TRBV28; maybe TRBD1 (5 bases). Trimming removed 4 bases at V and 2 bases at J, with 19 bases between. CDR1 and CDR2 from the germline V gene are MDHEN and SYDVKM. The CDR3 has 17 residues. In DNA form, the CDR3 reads TGTGCCAGCAGTTCCCTTCGGACAACGGGTTCCACAGATACGCAGTATTTT. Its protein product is CASSSLRTTGSTDTQYF.

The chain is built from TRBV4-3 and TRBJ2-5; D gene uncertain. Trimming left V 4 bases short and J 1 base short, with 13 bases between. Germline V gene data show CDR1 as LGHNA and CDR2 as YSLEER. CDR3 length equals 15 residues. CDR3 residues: CASSLSAASQETQYF. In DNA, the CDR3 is TGCGCCAGCAGCCTCTCCGCGGCGTCCCAAGAGACCCAGTACTTC.

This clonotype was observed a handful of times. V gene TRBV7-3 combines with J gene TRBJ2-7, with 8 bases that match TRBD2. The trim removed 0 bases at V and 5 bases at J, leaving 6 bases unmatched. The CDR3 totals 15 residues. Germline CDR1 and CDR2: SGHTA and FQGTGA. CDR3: CASSLTGGSGNEQYF. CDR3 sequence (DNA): TGTGCCAGCAGCTTAACTGGGGGTAGCGGGAACGAGCAGTACTTC.

CDR3 protein: CSARAGLNEQFF. Here the CDR3 DNA reads TGCAGTGCTAGAGCGGGCCTTAATGAGCAGTTCTTC. The chain has TRBV20-1 and TRBJ2-1; D is undetermined. Germline V gene data show CDR1 as DFQATT and CDR2 as SNEGSKA (reference sequence). Between the trimmed V and J ends, which lost 1 base and 7 bases, there was a span of 8 bases. CDR3 length: 12 residues.

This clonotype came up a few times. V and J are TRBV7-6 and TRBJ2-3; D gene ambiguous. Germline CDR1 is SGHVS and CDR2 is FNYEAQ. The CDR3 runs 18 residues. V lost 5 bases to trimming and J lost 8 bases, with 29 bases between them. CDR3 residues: CASSTPGGTNHPGGTQYF. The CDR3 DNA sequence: TGTGCCAGCAGCACGCCCGGCGGTACTAATCACCCCGGTGGTACGCAGTATTTT. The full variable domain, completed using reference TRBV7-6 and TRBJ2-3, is GAGVSQSPRYKVTKRGQDVALRCDPISGHVSLYWYRQALGQGPEFLTYFNYEAQQDKSGLPNDRFSAERPEGSISTLTIQRTEQRDSAMYRCASSTPGGTNHPGGTQYFGPGTRLTVL.